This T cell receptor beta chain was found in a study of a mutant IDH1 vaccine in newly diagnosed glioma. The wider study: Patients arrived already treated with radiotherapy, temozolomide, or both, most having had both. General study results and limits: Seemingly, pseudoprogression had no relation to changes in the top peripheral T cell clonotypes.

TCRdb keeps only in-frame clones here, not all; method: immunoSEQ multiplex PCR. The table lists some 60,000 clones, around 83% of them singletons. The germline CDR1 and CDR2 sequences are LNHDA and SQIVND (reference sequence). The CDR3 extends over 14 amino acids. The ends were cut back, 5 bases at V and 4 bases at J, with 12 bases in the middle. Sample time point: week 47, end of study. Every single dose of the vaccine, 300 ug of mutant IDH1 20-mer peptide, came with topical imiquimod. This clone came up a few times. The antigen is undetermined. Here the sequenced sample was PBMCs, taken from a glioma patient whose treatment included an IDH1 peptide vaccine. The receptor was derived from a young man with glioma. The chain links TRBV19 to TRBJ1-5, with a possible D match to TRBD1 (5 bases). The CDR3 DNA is TGTGCCAGTAGTTCCCAGCAGGGAAATCAGCCCCAGCATTTT. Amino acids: CASSSQQGNQPQHF.